This passage covers 21 T cell receptor beta chains from one sample sequenced in a study of shared clonotypes between healthy human individuals. Profiled with immunoSEQ multiplex PCR; TCRdb holds only in-frame clones, not every one. This table has about 1.1 million clones, roughly 74% appearing once. Specimen: memory CD4+ T cells from PBMCs. The sample's subset: CD45RA-negative fraction. These receptors came from a man younger than 30 in good health. Some clones in this sample may be carry-over from other donors' samples.

For this clone: This may be a read error: a much more frequent sequence differs by one nucleotide. CDR3: CASSYGRGNYGYTF. The CDR3 DNA sequence: TGTGCCAGCAGTTACGGCAGGGGGAACTATGGCTACACCTTC. The J gene is TRBJ1-2, the V gene TRBV6-6; TRBD1 aligns across 7 bases. V lost 2 bases and J lost 2; bases outside the gene matches: 2. Germline V gives CDR1 MNHNY, CDR2 SVGAGI (reference sequence). The CDR3 runs 14 residues.

The rearrangement joins TRBV18 to TRBJ1-3; D gene unclear. The CDR3 totals 16 residues. V lost 3 bases and J lost 0, with 12 bases in between. Germline assignment: CDR1 KGHSH and CDR2 LQKENI. This CDR3 is CASSPNTFSSGNTIYF. The CDR3 DNA is TGTGCCAGCTCACCTAACACGTTCAGCTCTGGAAACACCATATATTTT.

About this clone: At one end the junction does not follow the germline gene, possibly because of a read error. The V and J genes are TRBV2 and TRBJ1-1; tentative D call: TRBD1 (5 bases). CDR3 size: 12 residues. Germline V gene lookup returns CDR1 SNHLY and CDR2 FYNNEI. CDR3 nucleotide sequence: TGTGCCAGCAGTCGGAGGCGGGACGAAGTTTTCTTT. Residues: CASSRRRDEVFF. Together with reference TRBV2 and TRBJ1-1, the CDR3 gives the full variable domain: EPEVTQTPSHQVTQMGQEVILRCVPISNHLYFYWYRQILGQKVEFLVSFYNNEISEKSEIFDDQFSVERPDGSNFTLKIRSTKLEDSAMYFCASSRRRDEVFFGQGTRLTVV.

The rearrangement joins TRBV6-1 to TRBJ2-5; TRBD2 matches at 7 bases. Near its end, the DNA agrees better with TRBJ2-7, so the J call may be wrong. Per the germline V gene, CDR1 is MNHNS and CDR2 is SASEGT. The length of the CDR3 is 12 residues. CDR3 region: CASRERDYEQYF. The CDR3 DNA reads TGTGCCAGCAGAGAGCGGGACTACGAGCAGTACTTC.

The genes are TRBV28 and TRBJ2-7; possible D gene TRBD2, 7 bases. This CDR3 contains 13 residues. Germline CDR1 reads MDHEN; CDR2 reads SYDVKM. Trimming cost V 6 bases and J 0 bases, with 9 bases left between them. Here the CDR3 reads CASRGGGSYEQYF. The CDR3 bases are TGTGCCAGCAGGGGAGGGGGCTCCTACGAGCAGTACTTC.

The chain joins TRBV6-1 to TRBJ2-1, with D uncertain. V lost 2 bases, J lost 10 bases, and 21 bases lay in between. CDR1 is MNHNS and CDR2 is SASEGT in the germline V gene. The CDR3 has 16 residues. In nucleotides, the CDR3 is TGTGCCAGCAGTGAACCCGGCCTCCATCCGGTTATGGAGCAGTTCTTC. Amino acid sequence: CASSEPGLHPVMEQFF.

The rearrangement uses TRBV5-4 and TRBJ2-1, with D unresolved. The CDR3 has 16 residues. V was trimmed by 1 base and J by 8 bases, leaving 19 bases between them. Germline loops: CDR1 SGHNT, CDR2 YYREEE (reference sequence). The CDR3 DNA reads TGTGCCAGCAGCTTGAGGGCCGGCGGCCCTGTGGATGAGCAGTTCTTC. This encodes CASSLRAGGPVDEQFF.

This clone showed up many times. The J gene is TRBJ2-2, the V gene TRBV5-1; D gene ambiguous. The CDR3 extends over 13 amino acids. Germline lookup yields CDR1 SGHRS and CDR2 YFSETQ. With 0 bases removed from V and 9 bases from J, the gap between germline ends came to 9 bases. CDR3 region: CASSLAEPWELFF. CDR3 DNA: TGCGCCAGCAGCTTGGCCGAGCCCTGGGAGCTGTTTTTT.

The V gene is TRBV6-1, the J gene TRBJ2-7, with D unclear. The ends were cut back, 4 bases at V and 2 bases at J, with 12 bases in the middle. This CDR3 is built from 14 residues. Germline V CDR1 and CDR2: MNHNS, SASEGT. As DNA, the CDR3 is TGTGCCAGCAGTGTGGACCTTAGTCCCTACGAGCAGTACTTC. Translating it yields CASSVDLSPYEQYF.

The chain combines TRBV28 with TRBJ1-1; D might be TRBD1 (5 bases). The CDR3 has 13 amino acids. Germline V gene lookup returns CDR1 MDHEN and CDR2 SYDVKM. V was trimmed by 6 bases and J by 7 bases, leaving 15 bases between them. The CDR3 loop is CASRTTRGGEAFF. The CDR3 bases are TGTGCCAGCAGGACTACAAGGGGCGGTGAAGCTTTCTTT.

The rearrangement uses TRBV5-1 and TRBJ2-3, with D unresolved. The CDR3 totals 15 residues. Germline CDR1 is SGHRS and CDR2 is YFSETQ. V lost 0 bases and J 5 bases, leaving 13 bases between the germline ends. CDR3 sequence (DNA): TGCGCCAGCAGCTTGGGGTTCCGGCCCGGAGATACGCAGTATTTT. It specifies CASSLGFRPGDTQYF. Supplemented by reference TRBV5-1 and TRBJ2-3, the full variable domain reads KAGVTQTPRYLIKTRGQQVTLSCSPISGHRSVSWYQQTPGQGLQFLFEYFSETQRNKGNFPGRFSGRQFSNSRSEMNVSTLELGDSALYLCASSLGFRPGDTQYFGPGTRLTVL.

This chain joins TRBV2 and TRBJ1-1; the D gene is possibly TRBD1 (5 bases). Per the germline V gene, CDR1 is SNHLY and CDR2 is FYNNEI. V shed 6 bases and J shed 4 bases, with 15 bases lying between them. There are 14 residues in the CDR3. For the CDR3, the DNA is TGTGCCAGCAGACCTCAGGGAGGTTCCACTGAAGCTTTCTTT. Translation gives CASRPQGGSTEAFF.

The chain recombines TRBV2 with TRBJ2-4; D remains unclear. CDR3 length equals 14 residues. V dropped 1 base and J dropped 8 bases, with 12 bases sitting between them. Germline assignment: CDR1 SNHLY and CDR2 FYNNEI. CDR3 nucleotide sequence: TGTGCCAGCAGTGAAGGAAACTTTTTGGACATTCAGTACTTC. This translates into CASSEGNFLDIQYF.

The rearrangement joins TRBV29-1 to TRBJ2-1; TRBD2 matches at 14 bases. Germline CDR1 SQVTM, CDR2 ANQGSEA. Unmatched junction bases numbered 10, after V lost 5 bases and J lost 7 bases. The CDR3 runs 16 residues. The CDR3 loop is CSVHRGTSGSRNEQFF. The CDR3 DNA is TGCAGCGTTCACCGAGGGACTAGCGGGAGTAGAAATGAGCAGTTCTTC.

This clone was recorded only once. This chain links TRBV6-5 with TRBJ2-1; D gene uncertain. Germline-derived CDR1 and CDR2 are MNHEY and SVGAGI. This CDR3 is 15 amino acids long. V was cut by 6 bases and J by 1 base, with 13 bases left in between. The CDR3 loop is CASSPRRASYNEQFF. In nucleotides, the CDR3 is TGTGCCAGCAGCCCCCGGAGAGCATCCTACAATGAGCAGTTCTTC.

The genes are TRBV15 and TRBJ2-1; D could derive from TRBD1 or TRBD2 (5 bases each). The CDR3 is 13 residues long. The germline V gene has CDR1 LNHNV and CDR2 YYDKDF (reference sequence). V was clipped by 5 bases and J by 10 bases, with 15 bases between them. Written as DNA, the CDR3 is TGTGCCACCAGCCTGGGACCCTGGGAGGAGCAGTTCTTC. Its protein product is CATSLGPWEEQFF.

Only one count was recorded for this clone. V and J are TRBV27 and TRBJ1-1, with 7 nucleotides matching TRBD1. V dropped 5 bases and J dropped 4; count of bases not matched to a gene: 10. The CDR3 runs 15 residues. From germline, CDR1 is MNHEY and CDR2 SMNVEV (reference sequence). The chain's CDR3 is CASSDPRAGGTEAFF. CDR3 bases: TGTGCCAGCAGTGATCCCCGCGCAGGGGGCACTGAAGCTTTCTTT.

The chain uses TRBV28 and TRBJ1-2; 7 bases align to TRBD1. V trimming: 10 bases; J trimming: 4 bases; junction bases outside the gene matches: 15. This CDR3 region has 15 residues. Germline V gene lookup returns CDR1 MDHEN and CDR2 SYDVKM. CDR3 in DNA: TGTGCCACCCTAGGGGAGCAGGGGGATCTCTATGGCTACACCTTC. Encoded protein: CATLGEQGDLYGYTF.

Concerning this clone itself: The sample holds other DNA sequences that translate to the same CDR3. The chain combines TRBV5-4 with TRBJ2-2; 9 bases agree with TRBD1. Trimming at V came to 2 bases and at J to 4 bases, leaving 6 bases not matched to a gene. The CDR3 spans 16 residues. Germline CDR1 SGHNT, CDR2 YYREEE (reference sequence). The CDR3: CASSFGVTGGTGELFF. The CDR3 DNA follows: TGTGCCAGCAGCTTTGGGGTGACAGGGGGCACCGGGGAGCTGTTTTTT.

The J gene is TRBJ2-4, the V gene TRBV7-9, with D unclear. The CDR3 is 16 residues long. Germline values: CDR1 SEHNR, CDR2 FQNEAQ (reference sequence). V was cut by 1 base and J by 0 bases, with 10 bases left in between. CDR3 bases: TGTGCCAGCAGCTTAGGTGGAGCCCTAGCCAAAAACATTCAGTACTTC. Residues: CASSLGGALAKNIQYF. The whole variable domain, remainder taken from reference TRBV7-9 and TRBJ2-4, is DTGVSQNPRHKITKRGQNVTFRCDPISEHNRLYWYRQTLGQGPEFLTYFQNEAQLEKSRLLSDRFSAERPKGSFSTLEIQRTEQGDSAMYLCASSLGGALAKNIQYFGAGTRLSVL.

The V gene is TRBV15, the J gene TRBJ1-1; D gene uncertain. Germline V CDR1 and CDR2: LNHNV, YYDKDF (reference sequence). There are 18 residues in the CDR3. Trimming cost V 0 bases and J 2 bases, with 19 bases left between them. CDR3 sequence reads: CATSRDSALSWGNTEAFF. The CDR3 coding sequence is TGTGCCACCAGCAGAGATTCGGCACTCAGTTGGGGTAACACTGAAGCTTTCTTT.